One sample yielded the 32 T cell receptor beta chains listed below, sequenced in a study of cytomegalovirus exposure and HLA in healthy donors. The PCR ran on 60 Vbeta and 13 Jbeta primers. Using immunoSEQ multiplex PCR, the repertoire was profiled, and TCRdb retains in-frame clones only, with some absent. The sample has tens of thousands of clones; around 73% are singletons. Sequencing was done on a sample of PBMCs. The receptor set was obtained from a man over 45 in good health and CMV-seronegative.

This clone was observed a handful of times. Here the CDR3 DNA reads TGTGCCAGCAGTGGGGGGGGTTTCAATCAGCCCCAGCATTTT. Translated, it gives CASSGGGFNQPQHF. The rearrangement joins TRBV2 to TRBJ1-5; D perhaps matches TRBD1 (5 bases). Trimming took 4 bases from V and 3 from J, leaving 10 bases between them. Germline CDR1 is SNHLY and CDR2 is FYNNEI. The CDR3 is 14 residues long.

V is TRBV5-4 and J is TRBJ1-5; D uncertain. The CDR3 is 20 residues long. V shed 5 bases and J shed 2 bases, with 29 bases lying between them. Germline assignment: CDR1 SGHNT and CDR2 YYREEE (reference sequence). CDR3 residues: CASSKRWVGPGIIRNQPQHF. CDR3 coding DNA: TGTGCCAGCAGTAAAAGGTGGGTTGGTCCGGGTATAATCCGCAATCAGCCCCAGCATTTT.

This chain's CDR3 is CASSQQNYGYTF. CDR3 coding DNA: TGTGCCAGCAGTCAACAGAACTATGGCTACACCTTC. The V and J genes are TRBV25-1 and TRBJ1-2, with unresolved D. The CDR3 covers 12 residues. The V gene lost 5 bases and the J gene lost 2 bases, with 6 bases spanning the gap. CDR1 and CDR2 (germline): MGHDK, SYGVNS.

The chain uses TRBV7-6 and TRBJ2-3; 10 bases agree with TRBD2. V dropped 0 bases and J dropped 4; count of bases not matched to a gene: 16. The CDR3 has 20 residues. Germline CDR1 is SGHVS and CDR2 is FNYEAQ. The CDR3 region is CASSLATASGGVGVPDTQYF. The CDR3 DNA reads TGTGCCAGCAGCTTAGCCACCGCTAGCGGGGGCGTCGGGGTCCCAGATACGCAGTATTTT.

This clone was counted between two and nine times. The V gene is TRBV27, the J gene TRBJ1-1, with 7 bases lining up with TRBD1. With 7 bases clipped from V and 4 bases from J, the junction kept 9 bases outside the gene matches. This CDR3 contains 14 residues. The germline V gene has CDR1 MNHEY and CDR2 SMNVEV (reference sequence). The CDR3 DNA reads TGTGCCAGCACCCAGACAGGGAGGCCCACTGAAGCTTTCTTT. This translates into CASTQTGRPTEAFF.

The gene calls are TRBV12-5 and TRBJ1-5; 8 nucleotides match TRBD1. J lost 5 bases, V lost 1 base, and 4 bases had no gene match. CDR1 is LGHNT and CDR2 is FRNRAP in the germline V gene. The CDR3 has 15 residues. DNA for the CDR3: TGTGCTAGTGGTTTGGGGACAGGGCTCTATCAGCCCCAGCATTTT. Translated, it gives CASGLGTGLYQPQHF. The full variable domain, with the rest looked up from reference TRBV12-5 and TRBJ1-5, is DARVTQTPRHKVTEMGQEVTMRCQPILGHNTVFWYRQTMMQGLELLAYFRNRAPLDDSGMPKDRFSAEMPDATLATLKIQPSEPRDSAVYFCASGLGTGLYQPQHFGDGTRLSIL.

J is TRBJ2-3 and V is TRBV11-2, with 8 bases matching TRBD1. The CDR3 loop spans 15 amino acids. J gave up 1 base and V 3 bases, and 3 bases lay outside the gene matches. Germline V CDR1 and CDR2: SGHAT, FQNNGV. This chain's CDR3 is CASSLEQGGTDTQYF. DNA of the CDR3: TGTGCCAGCAGCTTGGAACAGGGGGGCACAGATACGCAGTATTTT.

The CDR3 DNA sequence: TGTGCCAGCAGTGGTCCAACACGGGGACAGGGCGGCACAGATACGCAGTATTTT. This codes for CASSGPTRGQGGTDTQYF. This rearrangement joins TRBV6-1 to TRBJ2-3; 9 bases fit TRBD1. CDR3 length equals 18 residues. CDR1 is MNHNS, CDR2 SASEGT, per germline. V lost 4 bases, J lost 1 base, and 12 bases stayed unmatched.

The rearrangement links TRBV27 to TRBJ2-7, with D possibly being TRBD1 (5 bases). This CDR3 is 12 amino acids long. V was cut by 5 bases and J by 3 bases, with 8 bases left in between. Germline lookup yields CDR1 MNHEY and CDR2 SMNVEV (reference sequence). This CDR3 is CASSTDSYEQYF. The CDR3 bases are TGTGCCAGCAGTACCGACAGCTACGAGCAGTACTTC.

The CDR3 reads CASSPGTGSWDEQYF. The CDR3 DNA reads as TGTGCCAGCTCACCAGGGACAGGGTCTTGGGACGAGCAGTACTTC. The chain recombines TRBV18 with TRBJ2-7, with 9 bases fitting TRBD1. CDR1 KGHSH and CDR2 LQKENI come from the germline V gene. V trimming: 2 bases; J trimming: 5 bases; junction bases outside the gene matches: 7. This CDR3 has 15 residues.

This rearrangement joins TRBV11-3 to TRBJ2-1; 13 nucleotides line up with TRBD2. The V gene's germline CDR1 is SGHNT and CDR2 YENEEA. This CDR3 contains 15 residues. V was pared by 5 bases and J by 9 bases, with 7 bases of the junction left unmatched. The CDR3 region is CASSTSTSGGVEQFF. The CDR3 DNA is TGTGCCAGCAGCACGTCAACTAGCGGGGGGGTTGAGCAGTTCTTC.

The J gene is TRBJ1-2, the V gene TRBV5-4; a weak D match, TRBD1 (6 bases). The CDR3 extends over 15 amino acids. CDR1 and CDR2 from the germline V gene are SGHNT and YYREEE (reference sequence). V lost 3 bases to trimming and J lost 3 bases, with 15 bases between them. CDR3 sequence (DNA): TGTGCCAGCAGCTCACAGGGTTCCTTGGACTATGGCTACACCTTC. Translation: CASSSQGSLDYGYTF. Filled out from reference TRBV5-4 and TRBJ1-2, the complete variable domain reads ETGVTQSPTHLIKTRGQQVTLRCSSQSGHNTVSWYQQALGQGPQFIFQYYREEENGRGNFPPRFSGLQFPNYSSELNVNALELDDSALYLCASSSQGSLDYGYTFGSGTRLTVV.

The CDR3 loop is CASSVGADTQYF. DNA for the CDR3: TGTGCCAGCAGCGTAGGCGCAGATACGCAGTATTTT. The V gene is TRBV9, the J gene TRBJ2-3; D ambiguous. Germline lookup yields CDR1 SGDLS and CDR2 YYNGEE. CDR3 length: 12 amino acids. The ends were cut back, 0 bases at V and 4 bases at J, with 3 bases in the middle.

The CDR3 DNA reads as TGTGCCAGCAGCCCCACAGGGGGAAGGTACGAGCAGTACTTC. It is translated as CASSPTGGRYEQYF. The V call is TRBV6-5, the J call TRBJ2-7, with TRBD1 matching 8 bases. This CDR3 region has 14 residues. The germline CDR1 and CDR2 sequences are MNHEY and SVGAGI. J was trimmed by 4 bases and V by 6 bases; bases with no gene match: 8.

The chain uses TRBV7-9 and TRBJ1-1; D may be TRBD1 (5 bases). The V and J ends lost 5 bases and 6 bases respectively, with 22 bases between them. CDR1 SEHNR and CDR2 FQNEAQ come from the germline V gene (reference sequence). This CDR3 is 16 amino acids long. The CDR3 is CASSPGGDGRRAEAFF. The CDR3 nucleotides are TGTGCCAGCAGCCCAGGAGGGGACGGCCGAAGGGCTGAAGCTTTCTTT.

The CDR3: CASRLEEEFNNEQFF. In nucleotides, the CDR3 is TGTGCAAGTCGCTTAGAGGAGGAGTTCAACAATGAGCAGTTCTTC. The chain combines TRBV12-2 with TRBJ2-1; TRBD2 is taken as the D call from the table, unchecked against the DNA. TRBV12-2 is a pseudogene locus. The CDR3 is 15 amino acids.

This clone was observed a single time. The DNA of the CDR3 is TGTGCCGGCGGGGACCTCAAGCAGTACTTC. This gives the protein CAGGDLKQYF. V gene TRBV2 combines with J gene TRBJ2-7, with a possible D match to TRBD2 (6 bases). The V end lost 11 bases, the J end lost 8 bases, and 13 bases lay between the germline ends. CDR3 length: 10 residues. The germline V gene has CDR1 SNHLY and CDR2 FYNNEI.

This clone has just a few counts. The CDR3 here is CASSTLGQRYEQYF. CDR3 nucleotide sequence: TGTGCCAGTAGTACCCTCGGACAGAGATACGAGCAGTACTTC. The chain carries TRBV19 and TRBJ2-7, with a possible D match to TRBD1 (6 bases). The CDR3 has 14 residues. Trimming removed 4 bases from V and 4 bases from J, with 14 bases in between. Per germline, CDR1 LNHDA and CDR2 SQIVND (reference sequence).

The chain is built from TRBV7-6 and TRBJ1-1; 10 nucleotides align to TRBD1. Looked up from germline, CDR1 is SGHVS and CDR2 is FNYEAQ. The CDR3 has 15 amino acids. Unmatched junction bases numbered 8, after V lost 5 bases and J lost 5 bases. The CDR3 region has the DNA TGTGCCAGCAGCGCCCGACAGGGGGCTGTGACTGAAGCTTTCTTT. Residues: CASSARQGAVTEAFF.

J is TRBJ2-3 and V is TRBV11-2; tentative D call: TRBD2 (6 bases). The CDR3 loop spans 12 amino acids. V was cut by 8 bases and J by 5 bases, with 11 bases left in between. The germline CDR1 and CDR2 sequences are SGHAT and FQNNGV. CDR3 sequence: CASQHGGDTQYF. The DNA of the CDR3 is TGTGCCAGCCAGCACGGGGGAGATACGCAGTATTTT.

The chain recombines TRBV5-1 with TRBJ1-1; D is perhaps TRBD1 (5 bases). The V and J ends lost 7 bases and 4 bases respectively, with 17 bases between them. The CDR3 runs 14 residues. The germline V gene encodes CDR1 SGHRS and CDR2 YFSETQ. Here the CDR3 reads CASRRDPQATEAFF. CDR3 in DNA: TGCGCCAGCCGGCGGGACCCACAGGCCACTGAAGCTTTCTTT.

CDR3 loop: CASSPQGATNEKLFF. The CDR3 bases are TGTGCCAGCAGCCCGCAGGGGGCAACTAATGAAAAACTGTTTTTT. The chain employs TRBV7-9 and TRBJ1-4, with 7 bases matching TRBD1. This CDR3 has 15 amino acids. CDR1 is SEHNR, CDR2 FQNEAQ, per germline (reference sequence). The V segment lost 5 bases and the J segment 0 bases; nucleotides outside the gene matches: 3.

V and J are TRBV30 and TRBJ1-1; D is unclear. CDR1 is GTSNPN and CDR2 is SVGIG in the germline V gene (reference sequence). V lost 4 bases, J lost 5 bases, and 11 bases lay in between. This CDR3 is 12 amino acids long. CDR3 sequence reads: CAWTSPRTEAFF. CDR3 sequence (DNA): TGTGCCTGGACCTCCCCCCGGACTGAAGCTTTCTTT.

The rearrangement uses TRBV5-8 and TRBJ2-5; D possibly corresponds to TRBD2 (6 bases). Between the trimmed V and J ends, which lost 6 bases and 5 bases, there was a span of 20 bases. The CDR3 is made up of 15 amino acids. The germline CDR1 and CDR2 sequences are SGHTS and YDEGEE. CDR3 protein: CASTTTWAGRETQYF. The DNA for the CDR3 is TGTGCCAGCACCACCACTTGGGCAGGGAGGGAGACCCAGTACTTC. Supplemented by reference TRBV5-8 and TRBJ2-5, the full variable domain reads EAGVTQSPTHLIKTRGQQATLRCSPISGHTSVYWYQQALGLGLQFLLWYDEGEERNRGNFPPRFSGRQFPNYSSELNVNALELEDSALYLCASTTTWAGRETQYFGPGTRLLVL.

Only a few counts were recorded for this clone. V gene TRBV6-5 combines with J gene TRBJ1-6, with D perhaps TRBD1 (6 bases). V was clipped by 6 bases and J by 0 bases, with 9 bases between them. Germline V gives CDR1 MNHEY, CDR2 SVGAGI. There are 15 residues in the CDR3. In DNA form, the CDR3 reads TGTGCCAGCAGCGACAGGAGCTCCTATAATTCACCCCTCCACTTT. Protein: CASSDRSSYNSPLHF.

This clone occurred a few times. The chain combines TRBV7-9 with TRBJ2-3; 8 positions match TRBD2. The J segment lost 4 bases and the V segment lost 3 bases, leaving 3 bases of the junction unmatched. Germline V gives CDR1 SEHNR, CDR2 FQNEAQ (reference sequence). The CDR3 consists of 14 residues. The CDR3 nucleotides read TGTGCCAGCAGCTTGGGGCGGGGGGCAGATACGCAGTATTTT. It yields the protein CASSLGRGADTQYF.

The V gene is TRBV18, the J gene TRBJ2-7; 7 bases map to TRBD1. The V gene end was trimmed by 2 bases and the J gene end by 5 bases; junction bases not matched to a gene: 0. The length of the CDR3 is 12 residues. Germline CDR1 is KGHSH and CDR2 is LQKENI. CDR3 DNA sequence: TGTGCCAGCTCACCAGACAGGGACGAGCAGTACTTC. The encoded protein is CASSPDRDEQYF.

The rearrangement uses TRBV7-9 and TRBJ1-5; 7 nucleotides align to TRBD1. The CDR3 has 15 residues. The V gene end was trimmed by 2 bases and the J gene end by 1 base; junction bases not matched to a gene: 2. Germline CDR1 SEHNR, CDR2 FQNEAQ (reference sequence). This chain's CDR3 is CASSLSQGSNQPQHF. The CDR3 DNA reads TGTGCCAGCAGCTTATCACAGGGGAGCAATCAGCCCCAGCATTTT. Full variable domain (missing parts from reference TRBV7-9 and TRBJ1-5): DTGVSQNPRHKITKRGQNVTFRCDPISEHNRLYWYRQTLGQGPEFLTYFQNEAQLEKSRLLSDRFSAERPKGSFSTLEIQRTEQGDSAMYLCASSLSQGSNQPQHFGDGTRLSIL.

The V and J genes are TRBV19 and TRBJ2-1; 7 bases are shared with TRBD1. CDR1 is LNHDA and CDR2 is SQIVND in the germline V gene (reference sequence). V dropped 9 bases and J dropped 6; count of bases not matched to a gene: 20. The CDR3 totals 17 residues. The CDR3 bases are TGTGCCAGCCGTAGATGGGAAGCGACAGGGAGTAGCAATGAGCAGTTCTTC. It translates to CASRRWEATGSSNEQFF. Drawing the rest from reference TRBV19 and TRBJ2-1, the complete variable domain is DGGITQSPKYLFRKEGQNVTLSCEQNLNHDAMYWYRQDPGQGLRLIYYSQIVNDFQKGDIAEGYSVSREKKESFPLTVTSAQKNPTAFYLCASRRWEATGSSNEQFFGPGTRLTVL.

The J gene is TRBJ2-6, the V gene TRBV5-1, with a tentative D call TRBD2 (5 bases). The CDR3 loop spans 15 amino acids. V lost 2 bases and J lost 0, with 6 bases in between. CDR1 SGHRS and CDR2 YFSETQ come from the germline V gene. CDR3 nucleotide sequence: TGCGCCAGCAGCTTAGGGAGCTCTGGGGCCAACGTCCTGACTTTC. Translated, it gives CASSLGSSGANVLTF.

In this sample, this clone turned up a few times. The chain uses TRBV5-6 and TRBJ1-4; D not certain. Deletions cut 4 bases from V and 0 bases from J, with 7 bases between. Germline V gene lookup returns CDR1 SGHDT and CDR2 YYEEEE. This CDR3 contains 14 residues. This CDR3 reads CASSDGATNEKLFF. The CDR3 nucleotides read TGTGCCAGCAGCGACGGGGCAACTAATGAAAAACTGTTTTTT.

The chain is built from TRBV5-6 and TRBJ1-2, with TRBD1 identical over 8 bases. CDR3 size: 14 residues. The ends lost 0 bases at V and 4 bases at J; junction bases unmatched: 2. The germline V gene encodes CDR1 SGHDT and CDR2 YYEEEE. CDR3 region: CASSLDRGFYGYTF. The CDR3 coding sequence is TGTGCCAGCAGCTTGGACAGGGGGTTCTATGGCTACACCTTC.